The 29 T cell receptor beta chains presented below share a single source sample, sequenced in a study of blood T cell repertoires in COVID-19. Profiling relied on immunoSEQ multiplex PCR, and the TCRdb table lists in-frame clones only, not all of them. The sample lists hundreds of thousands of clones; around 87% were seen once. Source material: PBMCs or T cells enriched from blood (not recorded which). The receptors derive from a man in his forties in a cohort exposed to, infected with or recovered from COVID-19 (not recorded which).

This clone was seen once. V and J are TRBV6-2 or TRBV6-3 and TRBJ1-5; 11 bases line up with TRBD1. Trimming cost V 6 bases and J 4 bases; bases outside gene matches: 5. Germline CDR1 and CDR2: MNHEY and SVGEGT. The CDR3 has 15 residues. The CDR3 bases are TGTGCCAGCAGCCGGGACAGGGGGAGTAATCAGCCCCAGCATTTT. It specifies CASSRDRGSNQPQHF.

The V gene is TRBV28, the J gene TRBJ1-5; 10 bases match TRBD1. The CDR3 spans 17 residues. In germline, CDR1 is MDHEN, CDR2 SYDVKM. V was pared by 2 bases and J by 3 bases, with 7 bases of the junction left unmatched. CDR3 amino acids: CASSLEGQGVFNQPQHF. CDR3 bases: TGTGCCAGCAGTTTAGAAGGACAGGGGGTTTTCAATCAGCCCCAGCATTTT.

This clone has only a few counts. V usage is TRBV4-1 and J usage is TRBJ2-4; D is ambiguous. The V end lost 0 bases, the J end lost 0 bases, and 9 bases lay between the germline ends. This CDR3 comprises 16 residues. Germline-derived CDR1 and CDR2 are MGHRA and YSYEKL. The CDR3 DNA reads as TGCGCCAGCAGCCAAGATGACTTCGTAGCCAAAAACATTCAGTACTTC. Translating it yields CASSQDDFVAKNIQYF.

The V gene is TRBV28, the J gene TRBJ1-5; 11 bases map to TRBD1. This CDR3 comprises 14 residues. The germline V gene encodes CDR1 MDHEN and CDR2 SYDVKM. V gave up 5 bases and J gave up 7 bases; unmatched junction bases: 4. The chain's CDR3 is CASSPGQGEQPQHF. The CDR3 bases are TGTGCCAGCAGTCCGGGACAGGGGGAGCAGCCCCAGCATTTT.

V gene TRBV2 combines with J gene TRBJ2-1, with unresolved D. This CDR3 spans 13 amino acids. The germline V and J ends were trimmed by 8 bases and 4 bases, with 12 bases remaining between them. Germline lookup yields CDR1 SNHLY and CDR2 FYNNEI. The CDR3 sequence: CASSHLLYNEQFF. CDR3 bases: TGTGCCAGCTCCCACCTCCTATACAATGAGCAGTTCTTC.

V and J are TRBV11-2 and TRBJ2-2, with 8 bases aligning to TRBD2. V shed 1 base, J shed 1 base, and the junction held 5 bases outside the gene matches. CDR3 length equals 17 residues. CDR1 is SGHAT, CDR2 FQNNGV, per germline. CDR3 coding DNA: TGTGCCAGCAGCTTAGTAGCCCTAGCGGGGAACACCGGGGAGCTGTTTTTT. Translated, it gives CASSLVALAGNTGELFF.

The chain is built from TRBV27 and TRBJ1-2; 7 nucleotides match TRBD1. This CDR3 comprises 15 residues. Trimming at V came to 5 bases and at J to 4 bases, leaving 10 bases not matched to a gene. The V gene's germline CDR1 is MNHEY and CDR2 SMNVEV (reference sequence). CDR3 DNA sequence: TGTGCCAGCAGTCGAAACCCCGGGACAGTCTATGGCTACACCTTC. The encoded protein is CASSRNPGTVYGYTF.

The rearrangement joins TRBV3-1 (or the pseudogene TRBV3-2) to TRBJ1-5, with 7 positions matching TRBD1. The CDR3 sequence is 15 residues long. Germline CDR1 is LGHDT and CDR2 is YNNKEL (reference sequence). J gave up 5 bases and V 4 bases, and 8 bases lay outside the gene matches. The CDR3 region has the DNA TGTGCCAGCAGCCCGACGTCGCAGGGGGATCAGCCCCAGCATTTT. Protein sequence: CASSPTSQGDQPQHF.

The chain joins TRBV5-1 to TRBJ2-7; 11 positions agree with TRBD2. The CDR3 sequence is 17 residues long. Germline V gene lookup returns CDR1 SGHRS and CDR2 YFSETQ. The V and J ends lost 4 bases and 1 base, in that order; junction bases with no gene match: 10. The CDR3 coding sequence is TGCGCCAGCAGCGTGACTAGCGGGACTGGTTGGTCCTACGAGCAGTACTTC. It encodes CASSVTSGTGWSYEQYF. The entire variable domain, with the rest obtained from reference TRBV5-1 and TRBJ2-7, is as follows: KAGVTQTPRYLIKTRGQQVTLSCSPISGHRSVSWYQQTPGQGLQFLFEYFSETQRNKGNFPGRFSGRQFSNSRSEMNVSTLELGDSALYLCASSVTSGTGWSYEQYFGPGTRLTVT.

The chain links TRBV30 to TRBJ2-2; D is ambiguous. The CDR3 totals 13 residues. V shed 4 bases and J shed 0 bases, with 6 bases lying between them. Germline CDR1 reads GTSNPN; CDR2 reads SVGIG (reference sequence). The CDR3 region is CAWNEPNTGELFF. The CDR3 bases are TGTGCCTGGAATGAGCCGAACACCGGGGAGCTGTTTTTT.

This rearrangement joins TRBV5-1 to TRBJ1-4; possibly TRBD1 for D (6 bases). Germline V CDR1 and CDR2: SGHRS, YFSETQ. V was trimmed by 4 bases and J by 1 base, leaving 11 bases between them. The length of the CDR3 is 15 residues. The CDR3 coding sequence is TGCGCCAGCAGCCAACAGGGTCAAACTAATGAAAAACTGTTTTTT. Translating gives CASSQQGQTNEKLFF.

This clone has only one observation. The rearrangement uses TRBV5-1 and TRBJ2-7, with TRBD1 matching over 7 bases. Trimming cost V 0 bases and J 2 bases; bases outside gene matches: 8. The length of the CDR3 is 16 residues. CDR1 is SGHRS, CDR2 YFSETQ, per germline. This CDR3 is CASSLVGTVKAYEQYF. CDR3 in DNA: TGCGCCAGCAGCTTGGTTGGGACAGTAAAAGCCTACGAGCAGTACTTC. The full variable domain, with the rest looked up from reference TRBV5-1 and TRBJ2-7, is KAGVTQTPRYLIKTRGQQVTLSCSPISGHRSVSWYQQTPGQGLQFLFEYFSETQRNKGNFPGRFSGRQFSNSRSEMNVSTLELGDSALYLCASSLVGTVKAYEQYFGPGTRLTVT.

The rearrangement links TRBV5-1 to TRBJ2-1; the D gene is possibly TRBD2 (6 bases). Between the trimmed V and J ends, which lost 0 bases and 7 bases, there was a span of 17 bases. The CDR3 has 16 amino acids. Germline-derived CDR1 and CDR2 are SGHRS and YFSETQ. CDR3 bases: TGCGCCAGCAGCTTGGAGTACGGGGGAGTATTGAATGAGCAGTTCTTC. The encoded protein is CASSLEYGGVLNEQFF.

The chain links TRBV6-5 to TRBJ1-4; 8 nucleotides match TRBD1. Looked up from germline, CDR1 is MNHEY and CDR2 is SVGAGI. V lost 0 bases, J lost 8 bases, and 8 bases stayed unmatched. This CDR3 region has 16 residues. In nucleotides, the CDR3 is TGTGCCAGCAGTTACTCAGGCAGGGGGCTTGAGGAAAAACTGTTTTTT. It specifies CASSYSGRGLEEKLFF.

The genes are TRBV11-3 and TRBJ1-1; D unresolved. Germline V gene sequence: CDR1 SGHNT, CDR2 YENEEA. This CDR3 has 13 amino acids. V gave up 5 bases and J gave up 1 base, with 8 bases separating them. CDR3 loop: CASSMTRNTEAFF. The CDR3 region has the DNA TGTGCCAGCAGCATGACAAGGAACACTGAAGCTTTCTTT.

The V and J genes are TRBV10-1 and TRBJ1-1; no clear D. The CDR3 spans 14 residues. The ends were cut back, 5 bases at V and 6 bases at J, with 16 bases in the middle. Germline V CDR1 and CDR2: WNHNN, SYGVQD (reference sequence). Here the CDR3 reads CASSKGGMGAEAFF. The CDR3 DNA follows: TGCGCCAGCAGTAAGGGCGGGATGGGCGCTGAAGCTTTCTTT.

This clone was seen just once. The chain combines TRBV21-1 with TRBJ1-2; no DNA check was done on the table's D call, TRBD1. TRBV21-1 is marked as a pseudogene. The CDR3 extends over 12 amino acids. The CDR3 sequence: CASSKDSYGYTF. The CDR3 DNA reads TGTGCCAGCAGCAAGGACAGCTATGGCTACACCTTC.

The chain joins TRBV24-1 to TRBJ2-2, with TRBD2 matching over 10 bases. CDR1 is KGHDR, CDR2 SFDVKD, per germline. Unmatched junction bases numbered 5, after V lost 9 bases and J lost 2 bases. CDR3 length: 15 residues. This CDR3 is CATGGTSVNTGELFF. In nucleotides, the CDR3 is TGTGCCACCGGAGGGACTAGCGTTAACACCGGGGAGCTGTTTTTT.

The gene calls are TRBV27 and TRBJ2-3; 13 bases fit TRBD2. Unmatched junction bases numbered 7, after V lost 6 bases and J lost 1 base. Germline V lookup: CDR1 MNHEY, CDR2 SMNVEV (reference sequence). The CDR3 spans 17 residues. The CDR3 bases are TGTGCCAGCAGACGGACTAGCGGGAGCGGGGGCACAGATACGCAGTATTTT. Protein sequence: CASRRTSGSGGTDTQYF.

The V and J genes are TRBV28 and TRBJ2-3, with 7 bases fitting TRBD1. CDR1 is MDHEN and CDR2 is SYDVKM in the germline V gene. V gave up 10 bases and J gave up 3 bases; unmatched junction bases: 10. CDR3 length: 14 amino acids. The CDR3 DNA reads as TGTGCCACCACGACAGGGCATGTGACAGATACGCAGTATTTT. Translated, it gives CATTTGHVTDTQYF.

The gene calls are TRBV5-8 and TRBJ1-2, with D possibly TRBD1 on 6 matching bases. This CDR3 is built from 14 residues. V was trimmed by 0 bases and J by 6 bases, leaving 12 bases between them. The V gene's germline CDR1 is SGHTS and CDR2 YDEGEE. CDR3 protein: CASSLEGHFNGYTF. The CDR3 DNA reads as TGTGCCAGCAGCTTGGAGGGACATTTTAATGGCTACACCTTC.

The chain links TRBV30 to TRBJ1-1; D is perhaps TRBD1 (5 bases). Germline V gene sequence: CDR1 GTSNPN, CDR2 SVGIG (reference sequence). V lost 2 bases, J lost 4 bases, and 14 bases lay in between. The CDR3 loop spans 14 amino acids. The CDR3 loop is CAWSSPGWVTEAFF. As DNA, the CDR3 is TGTGCCTGGAGTTCTCCAGGGTGGGTCACTGAAGCTTTCTTT.

The chain is built from TRBV28 and TRBJ1-2; TRBD1 aligns across 11 bases. The germline gives CDR1 MDHEN, CDR2 SYDVKM. This CDR3 contains 16 residues. The V segment lost 5 bases and the J segment 8 bases; nucleotides outside the gene matches: 13. DNA for the CDR3: TGTGCCAGCAGTCCCCTCGCCGGGACAGGGGGATACGGCTACACCTTC. Translated, it gives CASSPLAGTGGYGYTF.

The V call is TRBV7-9, the J call TRBJ1-6; D gene unclear. CDR3 length equals 17 residues. Trimming cost V 1 base and J 1 base, with 11 bases left between them. In germline, CDR1 is SEHNR, CDR2 FQNEAQ (reference sequence). CDR3: CASSLGTTRSYNSPLHF. CDR3 DNA: TGTGCCAGCAGCTTAGGAACAACGAGGTCCTATAATTCACCCCTCCACTTT.

This chain links TRBV7-9 with TRBJ1-2; D ambiguous. The CDR3 consists of 12 residues. CDR1 and CDR2 (germline): SEHNR, FQNEAQ (reference sequence). V dropped 1 base and J dropped 7 bases, with 7 bases sitting between them. CDR3 amino acids: CASSLVQTGYTF. The CDR3 DNA sequence: TGTGCCAGCAGCTTAGTACAGACTGGCTACACCTTC. Combining the CDR3 with reference TRBV7-9 and TRBJ1-2 gives the whole variable domain DTGVSQNPRHKITKRGQNVTFRCDPISEHNRLYWYRQTLGQGPEFLTYFQNEAQLEKSRLLSDRFSAERPKGSFSTLEIQRTEQGDSAMYLCASSLVQTGYTFGSGTRLTVV.

CDR3 sequence (DNA): TGTGCCAGCAGCACCGGGACATCGAACACCGGGGAGCTGTTTTTT. Encoded protein: CASSTGTSNTGELFF. The chain couples TRBV5-4 to TRBJ2-2; tentatively, D is TRBD1 (6 bases). CDR3 size: 15 residues. Germline CDR1 SGHNT, CDR2 YYREEE (reference sequence). With 4 bases removed from V and 0 bases from J, the gap between germline ends came to 10 bases.

The chain joins TRBV10-3 to TRBJ1-6; possible D gene TRBD1, 5 bases. The V gene lost 0 bases and the J gene lost 10 bases, with 13 bases spanning the gap. Germline values: CDR1 ENHRY, CDR2 SYGVKD. This CDR3 contains 15 residues. CDR3 sequence: CAISESRGGTSPLHF. CDR3 coding DNA: TGTGCCATCAGTGAGTCGCGGGGCGGGACGTCACCCCTCCACTTT.

This chain uses TRBV29-1 with TRBJ1-1, with TRBD1 as a possible D gene (6 bases). Germline V lookup: CDR1 SQVTM, CDR2 ANQGSEA. This CDR3 contains 16 residues. Trimming removed 6 bases at V and 0 bases at J, with 20 bases between. CDR3 in amino acids: CSVSPRGSGVNTEAFF. CDR3 in DNA: TGCAGCGTCTCTCCGAGGGGGAGTGGTGTGAACACTGAAGCTTTCTTT.

CDR3 amino acids: CASSSTLPGRAEAFF. CDR3 bases: TGTGCCAGCAGTTCCACTCTCCCAGGGAGGGCTGAAGCTTTCTTT. This chain uses TRBV6-5 with TRBJ1-1, with D perhaps TRBD1 (5 bases). V lost 4 bases, J lost 6 bases, and 18 bases lay in between. The germline V gene encodes CDR1 MNHEY and CDR2 SVGAGI. There are 15 residues in the CDR3.